The 20 T cell receptor beta chains reported below all come from one sample, sequenced in a study of tumor and adjacent non-tumor tissue in lung cancer. The library came from three nested PCR rounds adapted from ARM-PCR protocols. MiXCR was run by TCRdb on the multiplex PCR reads, yielding one entry per CDR3 protein. The sample carries about 93,000 distinct CDR3 sequences, 61% recorded once. The template was RNA from unsorted bulk tissue. The specimen was lung tumor tissue. These receptor sequences come from a man between 65 and 85 years old with non-small cell lung cancer.

To note about this clonotype: Compared with germline, one end of the junction differs, possibly owing to a read error. The V call is TRBV11-2, the J call TRBJ2-5; 8 bases line up with TRBD1. This CDR3 is 17 amino acids long. CDR1 SGHAT and CDR2 FQNNGV come from the germline V gene. The CDR3 bases are TGTGCCAGCAGCTCGCGCGGACAGGGAAAGCTGCTAGAGACCCAGTATTTC. This codes for CASSSRGQGKLLETQYF.

Notes on this clonotype: No conserved phenylalanine or tryptophan ends this CDR3, so it is likely a read error. The chain has TRBV28 and TRBJ2-4, with TRBD1 matching 7 bases. CDR3 length equals 16 residues. Trimming cost V 7 bases and J 2 bases; bases outside gene matches: 11. Looked up from germline, CDR1 is MDHEN and CDR2 is SYDVKM. The CDR3, as DNA: TGTGCCAGCAAAGGGGCCTTGGACAGGTCCAAAAACATTCAGTACTTG. This encodes CASKGALDRSKNIQYL.

Concerning this clonotype itself: A clone one base away is much larger, so this may be a read error. The J gene is TRBJ1-2, the V gene TRBV7-9, with D uncertain. Germline CDR1 reads SEHNR; CDR2 reads FQNEAQ (reference sequence). The CDR3 length is 14 residues. CDR3 sequence: CASSLTTQHYGCTF. CDR3 nucleotides: TGTGCCAGCAGCTTGACGACCCAGCACTATGGCTGCACCTTC.

Details on this clonotype: It is likely a read error, because the conserved phenylalanine at the end of the CDR3 is missing. The V call is TRBV28, the J call TRBJ1-6; D call uncertain. The CDR3 is 14 amino acids. Germline-derived CDR1 and CDR2 are MDHEN and SYDVKM. Trimming removed 3 bases at V and 7 bases at J, with 10 bases between. CDR3 sequence reads: CASSFLRRNSPLHS. CDR3 in DNA: TGTGCCAGCAGTTTCCTCAGGCGGAATTCACCCCTCCACTCT.

The chain combines TRBV12-3 or TRBV12-4 with TRBJ1-4; possible D gene TRBD1, 6 bases. The CDR3 covers 13 residues. The CDR3 nucleotides read TGTCTCACCAGTCAGGGACACGGAGGGGAACTGTTTTTT. This gives the protein CLTSQGHGGELFF.

The count of this clonotype is one. V and J are TRBV5-1 and TRBJ2-1; TRBD1 or TRBD2 may be the D gene (5 bases each). With 0 bases removed from V and 2 bases from J, the gap between germline ends came to 6 bases. The germline gives CDR1 SGHRS, CDR2 YFSETQ. This CDR3 spans 14 amino acids. The CDR3 DNA reads as TGCGCCAGCAGCTTGGGGGACGCCTACAATGAGCAGTTCTTC. Its protein product is CASSLGDAYNEQFF.

On this clonotype itself: Mismatch with germline at one junction end may stem from a read error. The chain links TRBV5-4 to TRBJ2-6, with D tentatively TRBD1 (6 bases). CDR3 length equals 21 residues. The germline gives CDR1 SGHNT, CDR2 YYREEE (reference sequence). CDR3 protein: CASSFGPETGRIVSGASVLTF. The CDR3 bases are TGTGCCAGCAGCTTCGGACCAGAGACAGGACGGATTGTCTCTGGGGCCAGCGTCCTGACTTTC.

This sequence joins TRBV28 and TRBJ2-7; TRBD1 or TRBD2 may be the D gene (5 bases each). Germline CDR1 is MDHEN and CDR2 is SYDVKM. Trimming removed 5 bases at V and 3 bases at J, with 17 bases between. This CDR3 is 15 amino acids long. CDR3 loop: CASSTGRASFYEQYF. CDR3 sequence (DNA): TGTGCCAGCAGTACGGGACGGGCGAGCTTCTACGAGCAGTACTTC.

This clonotype occurred a few times. This chain links TRBV6-5 with TRBJ2-2; TRBD1 might be the D (5 bases). V was cut by 6 bases and J by 6 bases, with 23 bases left in between. CDR1 and CDR2 (germline): MNHEY, SVGAGI. The CDR3 is made up of 17 amino acids. The CDR3 DNA reads as TGTGCCAGCAGAAGTGGGATCCCAACAGGTCTGGCCGGGGAGCTGTTTTTT. It encodes CASRSGIPTGLAGELFF.

About this clonotype itself: This sequence may be a read error, since a much larger clone differs from it by one base. The rearrangement uses TRBV5-1 and TRBJ2-1, with D perhaps TRBD2 (6 bases). Germline V lookup: CDR1 SGHRS, CDR2 YFSETQ. There are 17 residues in the CDR3. CDR3 in amino acids: CASGLARGNPGGSEQFF. For the CDR3, the DNA is TGCGCCAGCGGCTTGGCCCGCGGGAACCCCGGTGGGTCTGAGCAGTTCTTC. Filled out from reference TRBV5-1 and TRBJ2-1, the complete variable domain reads KAGVTQTPRYLIKTRGQQVTLSCSPISGHRSVSWYQQTPGQGLQFLFEYFSETQRNKGNFPGRFSGRQFSNSRSEMNVSTLELGDSALYLCASGLARGNPGGSEQFFGPGTRLTVL.

The rearrangement links TRBV11-1 to TRBJ2-1, with D perhaps TRBD1 (7 bases). Trimming took off 3 bases at V and 9 bases at J, with 30 bases between the two ends. The length of the CDR3 is 19 residues. The V gene's germline CDR1 is SGHAT and CDR2 FQDESV (reference sequence). As DNA, the CDR3 is TGTGCCAGCAGCTTCGCGGGACAGATTTCTAGGGTGAGGGCGCGTGAGCAGTTCTTC. Translating it yields CASSFAGQISRVRAREQFF.

This clonotype has a count of ten or more. The chain couples TRBV28 to TRBJ2-4, with D possibly TRBD2 on 6 matching bases. The CDR3 consists of 16 residues. V was clipped by 6 bases and J by 0 bases, with 15 bases between them. CDR1 and CDR2 (germline): MDHEN, SYDVKM. CDR3 DNA: TGTGCCAGCAGGCGTTCCGGGACTCCAGCCAAAAACATTCAGTACTTC. Translating gives CASRRSGTPAKNIQYF.

To note about this clonotype: This may arise from a read error, as a much more abundant clone is one base away. CDR3 in amino acids: CAISDWDDSNQPQHF. The CDR3 DNA sequence: TGTGCCATCAGTGATTGGGATGATAGCAATCAGCCCCAGCATTTT. This chain joins TRBV10-3 and TRBJ1-5; D uncertain. The CDR3 contains 15 residues. Germline values: CDR1 ENHRY, CDR2 SYGVKD. With 3 bases removed from V and 0 bases from J, the gap between germline ends came to 9 bases.

Notes on this clonotype: At one end the junction does not follow the germline gene, possibly because of a read error. This chain connects TRBV7-9 to TRBJ2-1; D is ambiguous. The CDR3 loop spans 15 amino acids. The germline gives CDR1 SEHNR, CDR2 FQNEAQ (reference sequence). This CDR3 reads CASSLDLGSYNEQLF. DNA for the CDR3: TGTGCCAGTAGCTTAGATCTGGGCTCCTACAATGAGCAGTTATTC. Supplemented by reference TRBV7-9 and TRBJ2-1, the full variable domain reads DTGVSQNPRHKITKRGQNVTFRCDPISEHNRLYWYRQTLGQGPEFLTYFQNEAQLEKSRLLSDRFSAERPKGSFSTLEIQRTEQGDSAMYLCASSLDLGSYNEQLFGPGTRLTVL.

V is TRBV4-1 and J is TRBJ2-7, with a tentative D call TRBD2 (5 bases). Germline V gene lookup returns CDR1 MGHRA and CDR2 YSYEKL. Trimming stripped 7 bases from V and 0 bases from J, with 13 bases between. The CDR3 covers 14 residues. CDR3 loop: CASNHREGSYEQYF. The CDR3 DNA follows: TGCGCCAGCAACCATCGAGAGGGCTCCTACGAGCAGTACTTC.

This clonotype was observed at least ten times. This chain links TRBV5-4 with TRBJ2-1, with 13 bases fitting TRBD2. From germline, CDR1 is SGHNT and CDR2 YYREEE (reference sequence). V shed 4 bases, J shed 14 bases, and the junction held 15 bases outside the gene matches. This CDR3 spans 16 amino acids. CDR3 nucleotide sequence: TGTGCCAGCAGCAGGACCGGGACTAGCGGGGACAATGTCGAGTTCTTC. As protein: CASSRTGTSGDNVEFF.

This sequence joins TRBV11-2 and TRBJ2-2, with D perhaps TRBD1 or TRBD2 (6 bases each). V was cut by 7 bases and J by 8 bases, with 23 bases left in between. Germline CDR1 reads SGHAT; CDR2 reads FQNNGV. The length of the CDR3 is 16 residues. The chain's CDR3 is CASNSGGGTNTGELFF. The CDR3 nucleotides read TGTGCCAGCAACTCTGGAGGGGGGACGAATACAGGGGAGCTGTTTTTT. The full variable domain, in which reference TRBV11-2 and TRBJ2-2 provide the parts outside the CDR3, is EAGVAQSPRYKIIEKRQSVAFWCNPISGHATLYWYQQILGQGPKLLIQFQNNGVVDDSQLPKDRFSAERLKGVDSTLKIQPAKLEDSAVYLCASNSGGGTNTGELFFGEGSRLTVL.

With respect to this clonotype: A much more abundant neighbour one base away suggests this may be a read error. The V gene is TRBV20-1, the J gene TRBJ2-5; D gene uncertain. V lost 0 bases and J lost 1, with 12 bases in between. The CDR3 sequence is 15 residues long. The germline CDR1 and CDR2 sequences are DFQATT and SNEGSKA (reference sequence). The CDR3 spells CSARDVQRGQETQYF. In DNA form, the CDR3 reads TGCAGTGCTAGAGATGTGCAGAGAGGCCAAGAGACCCAGTACTTC.

Comments on this clonotype: Since a much larger clone is just one base distant, this may be a read error. The V and J genes are TRBV6-5 and TRBJ1-5, with unresolved D. Germline loops: CDR1 MNHEY, CDR2 SVGAGI. This CDR3 contains 13 residues. Here the CDR3 DNA reads TGTGCCAGCAGTTACAAGGAGAATCAGTCCCAGCATTTT. Translated, it gives CASSYKENQSQHF.

This clonotype was detected many times. This chain joins TRBV5-4 and TRBJ2-5; 12 bases fit TRBD1. V lost 0 bases and J lost 6; bases outside the gene matches: 6. Germline CDR1 SGHNT, CDR2 YYREEE (reference sequence). The CDR3 has 16 amino acids. The CDR3 DNA follows: TGTGCCAGCAGCTTGGGAGGGACAGGGGGCTCGAAGACCCAGTACTTC. Its translation is CASSLGGTGGSKTQYF.